This TCR beta chain was sequenced during a study of PD-1 blockade in classical Hodgkin lymphoma. Study observations and caveats: Complete responders showed a baseline diversity that resembled the diversity of newly diagnosed patients.

This clone was picked up a small number of times. Its specificity is not known. Only in-frame clones appear in the TCRdb table, and some are missing; sequencing was by immunoSEQ multiplex PCR. The sample has approximately 50,000 clones, 73% seen once; the top ten hold roughly 16%. Relapses following autologous stem cell transplantation were seen in all patients, with brentuximab vedotin exposure varying. This specimen was peripheral blood mononuclear cells (PBMCs), taken before the second cycle of nivolumab. The TCR originated in a human donor with classical Hodgkin lymphoma.

The CDR3 DNA sequence: TGCGCCAGCAGCCAAGCTTTAGGCAGGGGCACTGAAGCTTTCTTT. It translates to CASSQALGRGTEAFF. The rearrangement links TRBV4-1 to TRBJ1-1; the D gene is possibly TRBD1 (6 bases). Germline assignment: CDR1 MGHRA and CDR2 YSYEKL. Trimming pared 1 base from V and 4 bases from J, leaving 13 bases between. This CDR3 has 15 amino acids.